This T cell receptor (beta chain) is from a study of blood T cell repertoires in COVID-19. Profiling relied on immunoSEQ multiplex PCR, and the TCRdb table lists in-frame clones only, not all of them. Among hundreds of thousands of clones, 85% to 90% were seen once, and the ten largest hold more than 1.5%. The age range of participants was about 18 to 95 years, with residence in about two dozen US areas. The CDR3 covers 15 residues. Germline assignment: CDR1 SGDLS and CDR2 YYNGEE. V lost 4 bases, J lost 0 bases, and 3 bases stayed unmatched. This clonotype was obtained from a middle-aged man who had recovered from COVID-19. The genes are TRBV9 and TRBJ2-2, with 7 bases lining up with TRBD1. Sequencing was performed on PBMCs or T cells enriched from blood (not recorded which). The CDR3 DNA reads TGTGCCAGCAGCCCAGGGACAGCGAACACCGGGGAGCTGTTTTTT. This sequence encodes CASSPGTANTGELFF.